The rows below give T cell receptor beta chains drawn from one sample of a study of blood T cell repertoires in COVID-19. Assay: immunoSEQ multiplex PCR; the TCRdb copy retains only in-frame clones and omits some. The sample comprises about 210,000 clones, about 84% of which are singletons, and roughly 13% rests with the top ten. Sequencing was carried out using peripheral blood. Receptor source: a human donor in a cohort sampled during active COVID-19. CDR3s include the opening cysteine and the closing phenylalanine or tryptophan. D genes are given only for firm matches. Clone sizes are given selectively: once, few, many, or a class where the clone is expanded.

v_gene: TRBV27
j_gene: TRBJ1-1
abundance: NA
d_gene: NA
CDR3aa: CASTIDSSTTEAFF
CDR3nt: TGTGCCAGCACCATCGACAGCTCCACCACTGAAGCTTTCTTT

v_gene: TRBV7-9
j_gene: TRBJ2-7
abundance: few
d_gene: TRBD2
CDR3aa: CASSRLAGDYEQYF
CDR3nt: TGTGCCAGCAGCCGACTAGCGGGCGACTACGAGCAGTACTTC

v_gene: TRBV7-2
j_gene: TRBJ2-3
abundance: few
d_gene: TRBD2
CDR3aa: CASSPGGTDTQYF
CDR3nt: TGTGCCAGCAGCCCGGGGGGGACAGATACGCAGTATTTT

v_gene: TRBV18
j_gene: TRBJ2-1
abundance: NA
d_gene: NA
CDR3aa: CASSPEINNEGEQFF
CDR3nt: TGTGCCAGCTCACCGGAGATTAATAACGAGGGTGAGCAGTTCTTC

v_gene: TRBV10-3
j_gene: TRBJ1-3
abundance: NA
d_gene: NA
CDR3aa: CATREAGNTIYF
CDR3nt: TGTGCCACCCGGGAAGCTGGAAACACCATATATTTT

v_gene: TRBV5-4
j_gene: TRBJ1-1
abundance: NA
d_gene: NA
CDR3aa: CASRGVNTEAFF
CDR3nt: TGTGCCAGCCGGGGGGTCAACACTGAAGCTTTCTTT

v_gene: TRBV10-3
j_gene: TRBJ2-7
abundance: NA
d_gene: NA
CDR3aa: CAISAGMDPRRDEQYF
CDR3nt: TGTGCCATCAGTGCTGGGATGGACCCCCGGCGGGACGAGCAGTACTTC

v_gene: TRBV10-3
j_gene: TRBJ1-6
abundance: NA
d_gene: TRBD1
CDR3aa: CAISGDRGTSPLHF
CDR3nt: TGTGCCATCAGTGGGGACAGGGGGACTTCACCCCTCCACTTT

v_gene: TRBV5-1
j_gene: TRBJ1-3
abundance: NA
d_gene: NA
CDR3aa: CASSPQGLSVGNTIYF
CDR3nt: TGCGCCAGCAGCCCCCAGGGTCTATCGGTTGGAAACACCATATATTTT

v_gene: TRBV5-1
j_gene: TRBJ1-1
abundance: NA
d_gene: TRBD1
CDR3aa: CASSQRQGRGPEAFF
CDR3nt: TGCGCCAGCAGCCAGAGACAGGGGAGGGGTCCTGAAGCTTTCTTT